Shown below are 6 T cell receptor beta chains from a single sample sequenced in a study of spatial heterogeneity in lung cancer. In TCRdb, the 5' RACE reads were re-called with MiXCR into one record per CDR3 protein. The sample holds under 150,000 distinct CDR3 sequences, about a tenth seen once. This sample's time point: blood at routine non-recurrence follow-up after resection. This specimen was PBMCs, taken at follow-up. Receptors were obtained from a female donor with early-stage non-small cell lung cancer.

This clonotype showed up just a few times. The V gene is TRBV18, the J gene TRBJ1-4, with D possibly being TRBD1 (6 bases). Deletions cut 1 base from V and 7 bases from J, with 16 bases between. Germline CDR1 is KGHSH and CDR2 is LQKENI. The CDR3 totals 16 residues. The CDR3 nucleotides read TGTGCCAGCTCACCACGGGAACAGGGAGTCGGTGAAAAACTGTTTTTT. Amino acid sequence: CASSPREQGVGEKLFF.

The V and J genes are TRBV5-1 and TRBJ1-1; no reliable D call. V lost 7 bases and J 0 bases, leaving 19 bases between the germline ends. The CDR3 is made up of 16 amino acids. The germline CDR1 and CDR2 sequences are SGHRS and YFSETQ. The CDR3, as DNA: TGCGCCAGCGCTGTTCCGGACGGGTTCATGAACACTGAAGCTTTCTTT. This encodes CASAVPDGFMNTEAFF.

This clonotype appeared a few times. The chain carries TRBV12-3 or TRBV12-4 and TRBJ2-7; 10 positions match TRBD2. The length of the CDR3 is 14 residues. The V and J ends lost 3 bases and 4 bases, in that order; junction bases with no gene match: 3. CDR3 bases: TGTGCCAGCAGTTTGTCTAGCGGGAGATACGAGCAGTACGTC. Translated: CASSLSSGRYEQYV.

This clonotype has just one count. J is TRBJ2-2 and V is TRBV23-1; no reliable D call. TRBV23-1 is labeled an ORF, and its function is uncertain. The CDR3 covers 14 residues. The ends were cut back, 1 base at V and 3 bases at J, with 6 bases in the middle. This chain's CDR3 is CASSQFPDTGELFF. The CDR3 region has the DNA TGCGCCAGCAGTCAATTTCCTGACACCGGGGAGCTGTTTTTT.

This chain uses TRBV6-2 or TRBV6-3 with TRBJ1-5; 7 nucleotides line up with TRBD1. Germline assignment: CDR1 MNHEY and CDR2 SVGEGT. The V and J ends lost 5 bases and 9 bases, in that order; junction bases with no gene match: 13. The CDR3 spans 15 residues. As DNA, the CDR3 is TGTGCCAGCAGTCCGCCGGGACAGCACTCTCGGCCCCAGCATTTT. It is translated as CASSPPGQHSRPQHF.

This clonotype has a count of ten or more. The CDR3 DNA is TGTGCCAGCAAAACTTCCGGGACGGAAGGCTCCTACGAGCAGTACTTC. The encoded protein is CASKTSGTEGSYEQYF. The chain links TRBV28 to TRBJ2-7, with D possibly called TRBD1 or TRBD2 (5 bases each). Germline values: CDR1 MDHEN, CDR2 SYDVKM. V was pared by 7 bases and J by 0 bases, with 19 bases between. The CDR3 has 16 amino acids.